This entry features one T cell receptor (beta chain) sequence. Clones were sequenced by immunoSEQ multiplex PCR, and TCRdb holds only the in-frame ones, with some missing. In the table there are a few million clones, around 92% of which are singletons. The data originate from a study of shared clonotypes between healthy human individuals. Looking at the study overall: Three plates were used per donor for CD4 naive, three for CD4 memory, two for CD8 naive and one for CD8 memory.

Germline V CDR1 and CDR2: SGHVS, FQNEAQ. V was cut by 1 base and J by 8 bases, with 8 bases left in between. This CDR3 contains 12 residues. The TCR was taken from a man aged 18 to 35 in good health. Some clones in this sample may be carry-over from other donors' samples. Sequences were obtained from naive CD4+ T cells from PBMCs. The subset is: CD45RA+ positively selected. The chain recombines TRBV7-8 with TRBJ1-2; no definite D call. The CDR3 spells CASSLGARGYTF. Written as DNA, the CDR3 is TGTGCCAGCAGCTTAGGGGCCCGAGGCTACACCTTC. Filled out from reference TRBV7-8 and TRBJ1-2, the complete variable domain reads GAGVSQSPRYKVAKRGQDVALRCDPISGHVSLFWYQQALGQGPEFLTYFQNEAQLDKSGLPSDRFFAERPEGSVSTLKIQRTQQEDSAVYLCASSLGARGYTFGSGTRLTVV.